Detailed here is one TCR beta chain. In the PCR, 60 Vbeta and 13 Jbeta primers were used. The data were produced by immunoSEQ multiplex PCR, yet TCRdb's version contains in-frame clones alone and is incomplete. The sample has about 100,000 clones, around 81% seen once. The entry originates in a study of cytomegalovirus exposure and HLA in healthy donors. Trimming took 2 bases from V and 8 from J, leaving 12 bases between them. This CDR3 is 13 amino acids long. In germline, CDR1 is MNHNY, CDR2 SVGAGI (reference sequence). This TCR came from a man aged 35 to 55 in good health and CMV-seropositive. The chain employs TRBV6-6 and TRBJ1-2; a weak D match, TRBD1 (6 bases). Sequencing used PBMCs. The CDR3, as DNA: TGTGCCAGCAGTTACGCGGGGGCGGAGGGCTACACCTTC. This gives the protein CASSYAGAEGYTF.